Listed below are T cell receptor beta chains from one sample, sequenced in a study of CD8+ T cells in alopecia areata. TCRdb keeps only in-frame clones here, not all; method: immunoSEQ multiplex PCR. The table shows approximately 140,000 clones, with 85% to 90% occurring only once. Sequenced here: CD8+ T cells sorted from blood, sampled at week 4, from a patient treated with tofacitinib. The receptor set was obtained from a human donor with alopecia areata. Both conserved end residues are part of each CDR3. A D gene is named only where the DNA matches it firmly. Clone sizes are given selectively: once, few, many, or a class where the clone is expanded.

D	V	J	length	size	DNA	CDR3
.	TRBV29-1	TRBJ2-7	13	few	TGCAGCGTTGCGTCGGGGGTGTTGTACGAGCAGTACTTC	CSVASGVLYEQYF
.	TRBV30	TRBJ1-1	11	.	TGTGCCTGGAGTGTACTGACTGAAGCTTTCTTT	CAWSVLTEAFF
.	TRBV7-9	TRBJ2-7	11	.	TGTGCCAGCAGCTCTTTGGACCTTTTATACTTC	CASSSLDLLYF
.	TRBV29-1	TRBJ2-7	11	.	TGCAGCACACGGAACGGAGACGAGCAGTACTTC	CSTRNGDEQYF
.	TRBV27	TRBJ2-1	20	few	TGTGCCAGCAGTCCAGACTCCTTGACAGGTCGTATTAACTCCTACAATGAGCAGTTCTTC	CASSPDSLTGRINSYNEQFF
.	TRBV4-1	TRBJ2-7	14	.	TGCGCCAGCAGCCAAGTTGTGTCCGGCTACGAGCAGTACTTC	CASSQVVSGYEQYF
.	TRBV10-2	TRBJ2-7	14	.	TGCGCCAGCAGTGATAGGACCCAGGGCTACGAGCAGTACTTC	CASSDRTQGYEQYF
TRBD1	TRBV2	TRBJ2-2	16	.	TGTGCCAGCAGTGGGACAGGGGACCTAAACACCGGGGAGCTGTTTTTT	CASSGTGDLNTGELFF
TRBD2	TRBV7-9	TRBJ2-1	16	.	TGTGCCAGCAGCTCGACGGGGGGGCCAAGGTACAATGAGCAGTTCTTC	CASSSTGGPRYNEQFF
.	TRBV29-1	TRBJ2-7	11	.	TGCAGCGTTGAAGATCTCTACGAGCAGTACTTC	CSVEDLYEQYF
.	TRBV4-1	TRBJ1-5	15	.	TGCGCCAGCAGCCAAGGCAGTGAGAGCAATCAGCCCCAGCATTTT	CASSQGSESNQPQHF
TRBD2	TRBV30	TRBJ2-1	17	.	TGTGCCTGGAGTGACTTCCTCTTAGCGGGCTCCTACAATGAGCAGTTCTTC	CAWSDFLLAGSYNEQFF
.	TRBV30	TRBJ2-7	12	.	TGTGCCTGGAGGACTGTCTCCTACGAGCAGTACTTC	CAWRTVSYEQYF
.	TRBV5-4	TRBJ2-5	14	once	TGTGCCAGCAGCTTGGAGGCAGGGGAGGAGACCCAGTACTTC	CASSLEAGEETQYF
.	TRBV30	TRBJ2-7	15	once	TGTGCCTGGAGGACCACGGGACATCATCCTTACGAGCAGTACTTC	CAWRTTGHHPYEQYF
TRBD2	TRBV6-1	TRBJ2-3	17	large	TGTGCCAGCAGTGAATGGGAGGGGACTCGGTACACAGATACGCAGTATTTT	CASSEWEGTRYTDTQYF
TRBD1	TRBV15	TRBJ2-3	13	.	TGTGCCACCAGCCGGACCAGGGGGGATACGCAGTATTTT	CATSRTRGDTQYF
TRBD2	TRBV29-1	TRBJ2-5	15	.	TGCAGCGTTGGAGAGGTAGCGGGAGGGCGGGAGACCCAGTACTTC	CSVGEVAGGRETQYF
.	TRBV7-2	TRBJ1-2	13	.	TGTGCCAGCAGCTTACGGGCCAGAAGTGGCTACACCTTC	CASSLRARSGYTF
.	TRBV7-9	TRBJ2-7	18	.	TGTGCCAGCAGCTCACTCGGACTGCCGATTCTAAGCTCCTACGAGCAGTACTTC	CASSSLGLPILSSYEQYF
.	TRBV29-1	TRBJ1-1	12	.	TGCAGCGTTGAAGGCAGACGGAGTGAAGCTTTCTTT	CSVEGRRSEAFF
.	TRBV25-1	TRBJ2-7	10	.	TGTGCCAGCAGTGCGTACGAGCAGTACTTC	CASSAYEQYF
.	TRBV13	TRBJ2-5	15	.	TGTGCCAGCAGCTTAACCGGGGGACAGAGGAACGACCAGTACTTC	CASSLTGGQRNDQYF
TRBD2	TRBV5-1	TRBJ2-4	18	.	TGCGCCAGCAGCGGGGGACTAGCGGAGTCCCTAGCCAAAAACATTCAGTACTTC	CASSGGLAESLAKNIQYF
.	TRBV5-1	TRBJ2-1	13	.	TGCGCCAGCAGCTTGGGTAATATCAATGAGCAGTTCTTC	CASSLGNINEQFF
TRBD2	TRBV9	TRBJ2-1	16	.	TGTGCCAGCAGCGTAGGGGATAGCGGGGCGGGCAATGAGCAGTTCTTC	CASSVGDSGAGNEQFF
TRBD2	TRBV5-6	TRBJ2-1	14	.	TGTGCCAGCAACTTCGGGACTAGCGGGACCTACCAGTTCTTC	CASNFGTSGTYQFF
.	TRBV27	TRBJ2-2	16	.	TGTGCCAGCAGAGATCAGTTGGACGCGAGGCCCGGGGAGCTGTTTTTT	CASRDQLDARPGELFF
.	TRBV28	TRBJ2-1	18	.	TGTGCCAGCAACCCTTTACGCCGGAAGACGAGCTCCTACAATGAGCAGTTCTTC	CASNPLRRKTSSYNEQFF
.	TRBV9	TRBJ1-1	12	once	TGTGCCAGCGCACGGGGTACCGGTGAAGCTTTCTTT	CASARGTGEAFF
.	TRBV27	TRBJ2-1	14	.	TGTGCCAGCAGTTTACTGGCAGCCTACAATGAGCAGTTCTTC	CASSLLAAYNEQFF
TRBD1	TRBV27	TRBJ2-7	15	.	TGTGCCAGCAGTTTATCGCGGACAGGGAGTGCCGAGCAGTACTTC	CASSLSRTGSAEQYF
.	TRBV11-2	TRBJ2-7	15	.	TGTGCCAGCAGCTTAATGCATAGCCAAACCTACGAGCAGTACTTC	CASSLMHSQTYEQYF
.	TRBV7-9	TRBJ2-5	12	.	TGTGCCAGCAGCCGCACTATCGGGGCCCAGTACTTC	CASSRTIGAQYF
TRBD2	TRBV7-9	TRBJ2-1	14	.	TGTGCCAGCAGCTCACCTAGCGGGGGCCATGAGCAGTTCTTC	CASSSPSGGHEQFF
TRBD2	TRBV9	TRBJ2-2	16	.	TGTGCCAGCAGCGGGAGGACTAGCGAGCAAGCCGGGGAGCTGTTTTTT	CASSGRTSEQAGELFF
TRBD1	TRBV29-1	TRBJ2-7	15	.	TGCAGCGTTGAGATAGGCTTGGGACAGCTCTACGAGCAGTACTTC	CSVEIGLGQLYEQYF
.	TRBV29-1	TRBJ2-7	10	.	TGCAGCGCCATAGGGACGGAGCAGTACTTC	CSAIGTEQYF
TRBD2	TRBV27	TRBJ2-1	16	.	TGTGCCAGCAATCCAAGACTAGCGGGGAGATACAATGAGCAGTTCTTC	CASNPRLAGRYNEQFF
TRBD1	TRBV7-8	TRBJ2-3	14	few	TGTGCCAGCCTACGACAGGGTAGCACAGATACGCAGTATTTT	CASLRQGSTDTQYF
.	TRBV14	TRBJ2-1	13	.	TGTGCCAGCAGCCAACCCAACCACAATGAGCAGTTCTTC	CASSQPNHNEQFF
TRBD1	TRBV29-1	TRBJ2-7	12	.	TGCAGCGCGAGAGGACAGGGCTACGAGCAGTACTTC	CSARGQGYEQYF
TRBD2	TRBV9	TRBJ2-1	15	.	TGTGCCAGCAGAGCTAGCGGGGGGATTGGGAATGAGCAGTTCTTC	CASRASGGIGNEQFF
.	TRBV5-1	TRBJ2-7	13	.	TGCGCCAGCAGCTTCGAATCCTCCTACGAGCAGTACTTC	CASSFESSYEQYF
.	TRBV15	TRBJ1-5	15	.	TGTGCCACCAGCAGTAGTGGGACCACAGACGAGCCCCAGCATTTT	CATSSSGTTDEPQHF
TRBD1	TRBV19	TRBJ1-1	14	.	TGTGCCAGTACCCCGACAGGGATGAACACTGAAGCTTTCTTT	CASTPTGMNTEAFF
.	TRBV30	TRBJ2-5	14	.	TGTGCCTGGAGTCCCCGCAACGACCAAGAGACCCAGTACTTC	CAWSPRNDQETQYF
.	TRBV9	TRBJ1-1	12	once	TGTGCCAGCAGCTACTCGGACACTGAAGCTTTCTTT	CASSYSDTEAFF